The rows below give T cell receptor beta chains drawn from one sample of a study of blood T cell repertoires in COVID-19. Profiling relied on immunoSEQ multiplex PCR, and the TCRdb table lists in-frame clones only, not all of them. The repertoire includes about 140,000 clones, around three quarters of them detected once, and 4.2% sits in the top ten. Specimen: peripheral blood. These receptors were collected from a man in his 60s with acute or convalescent COVID-19. Both conserved end residues are part of each CDR3. The D gene is left open where the match is weak. Clone size is given for some rows only: seen once, a few or many times, or a class if the clone is expanded.

J | V | size | D | DNA | CDR3
TRBJ2-5 | TRBV25-1 | - | TRBD2 | TGTGCCAGTTCCCCGGGACTAGCGGGAAAAGAGACCCAGTACTTC | CASSPGLAGKETQYF
TRBJ2-3 | TRBV2 | - | TRBD2 | TGTGCCAGCAGAGCTGGACTAGCGGGAGAATCGCAGTATTTT | CASRAGLAGESQYF
TRBJ2-7 | TRBV12-5 | - | - | TGTGCTAGTGGTCCGAACAGGCGGGGCGAGCAGTACTTC | CASGPNRRGEQYF
TRBJ1-2 | TRBV3-1/TRBV3-2 | few | - | TGTGCCAGCAGCCGGAACAGGGAGAGCTACACCTTC | CASSRNRESYTF
TRBJ2-3 | TRBV24-1 | - | TRBD2 | TGTGCCACCAGTGGGTTAGCGGGTCGCGGAGATACGCAGTATTTT | CATSGLAGRGDTQYF
TRBJ2-7 | TRBV28 | - | TRBD1 | TGTGCCAGCAGTCCGTCGGGACAGGCTTACTACGAGCAGTACTTC | CASSPSGQAYYEQYF
TRBJ2-7 | TRBV27 | - | TRBD1 | TGTGCCAGCAGTCTCTCGACGACAGGGGTGTACGAGCAGTACTTC | CASSLSTTGVYEQYF
TRBJ2-1 | TRBV19 | - | - | TGTGCCAGTAGTAGCCGCACAGGCGAGCAGTTCTTC | CASSSRTGEQFF
TRBJ2-7 | TRBV10-3 | - | - | TGTGCCATCAGGGCCGGCACAGGTTCCTACGAGCAGTACTTC | CAIRAGTGSYEQYF
TRBJ2-7 | TRBV27 | many | TRBD2 | TGTGCCAGCAGTCCGGGACTATCCCAGGCCTCCTACGAGCAGTACTTC | CASSPGLSQASYEQYF
TRBJ2-3 | TRBV10-3 | - | TRBD2 | TGTGCCATCAGCCCCCCGACTAGCCCAGATACGCAGTATTTT | CAISPPTSPDTQYF
TRBJ2-7 | TRBV7-2 | - | TRBD2 | TGTGCCAGCAGCTTAGATACTAGCGGGTGGTTTTACGAGCAGTACTTC | CASSLDTSGWFYEQYF
TRBJ1-2 | TRBV19 | once | - | TGTGCCAGTAGTAGGGGAGAGACCGACGCCTCAGACTACACCTTC | CASSRGETDASDYTF
TRBJ2-1 | TRBV6-5 | - | TRBD1 | TGTGCCAGCAGTCTACGGACAGGGCAGCACAATGAGCAGTTCTTC | CASSLRTGQHNEQFF
TRBJ2-3 | TRBV5-1 | few | TRBD1 | TGCGCCAGCAGCCCCCAAGGGACAGGGGGCACAGATACGCAGTATTTT | CASSPQGTGGTDTQYF
TRBJ2-7 | TRBV10-3 | - | TRBD2 | TGTGCCATCAGTGAGTCGGGGGAGGGCCCCTACGAGCAGTACTTC | CAISESGEGPYEQYF
TRBJ1-2 | TRBV5-4 | few | TRBD1 | TGTGCCAGCAGCTTCTCTACAGGGGGCGGCTACACCTTC | CASSFSTGGGYTF
TRBJ2-1 | TRBV7-2 | - | TRBD1 | TGTGCCAGCAGCTTTCTTCTCCGGGACAGCGAGCAGTTCTTC | CASSFLLRDSEQFF
TRBJ1-1 | TRBV14 | - | TRBD1 | TGTGCCAGCAGCCAGCAGGGACAGGGAAACACTGAAGCTTTCTTT | CASSQQGQGNTEAFF
TRBJ2-1 | TRBV3-1/TRBV3-2 | - | TRBD2 | TGTGCCAGCAGCCAAGGACTAGCGGGAGTCGGCTCCTACAATGAGCAGTTCTTC | CASSQGLAGVGSYNEQFF
TRBJ1-5 | TRBV19 | - | - | TGTGCCAGTAGTCCAGGTAGTAATCAGCCCCAGCATTTT | CASSPGSNQPQHF
TRBJ2-7 | TRBV9 | - | - | TGTGCCAGCAGCGTAGGAGTTGGGGGGAGGACCTACGAGCAGTACTTC | CASSVGVGGRTYEQYF
TRBJ2-3 | TRBV24-1 | few | TRBD1 | TGTGCCACCGGAACCGGGACAGTCACAGATACGCAGTATTTT | CATGTGTVTDTQYF
TRBJ2-1 | TRBV2 | - | - | TGTGCCAGCAGTGTCCAGGGTCCGGGCGATGAGCAGTTCTTC | CASSVQGPGDEQFF
TRBJ2-3 | TRBV19 | - | TRBD2 | TGTGCCAGTAGTATAGATCGGGCTAGCGGCCGCACAGATACGCAGTATTTT | CASSIDRASGRTDTQYF
TRBJ1-1 | TRBV6-2/TRBV6-3 | - | TRBD1 | TGTGCCAGCAGTCTTACAGGGGGCACTGAAGCTTTCTTT | CASSLTGGTEAFF
TRBJ2-1 | TRBV18 | - | TRBD1 | TGTGCCAGCTCACCAGGACAGGGGGCGGGAAATGAGCAGTTCTTC | CASSPGQGAGNEQFF
TRBJ2-1 | TRBV2 | - | - | TGTGCCAGCAGTGATCCTAGGAAATACAATGAGCAGTTCTTC | CASSDPRKYNEQFF
TRBJ2-1 | TRBV7-9 | once | TRBD2 | TGTGCCAGCAGCCTCGGACTAGCGGAATATAGTGAGCAGTTCTTC | CASSLGLAEYSEQFF
TRBJ1-5 | TRBV27 | - | - | TGTGCCAGCAGTCACTCACAGGGAACCAATCAGCCCCAGCATTTT | CASSHSQGTNQPQHF
TRBJ2-3 | TRBV14 | - | - | TGTGCCAGCAGCCAAGCGGGGAATACGCAGTATTTT | CASSQAGNTQYF
TRBJ2-5 | TRBV5-1 | - | - | TGCGCCAGCAGCCTACAGGGACCCCAAGAGACCCAGTACTTC | CASSLQGPQETQYF
TRBJ2-2 | TRBV5-5 | - | - | TGTGCCAGCAGCTTGGAGAGTTCTCGGAACACCGGGGAGCTGTTTTTT | CASSLESSRNTGELFF
TRBJ2-3 | TRBV19 | - | - | TGTGCCAGTAGTCTGGAGGGGACTCGAGGGACAGATACGCAGTATTTT | CASSLEGTRGTDTQYF
TRBJ2-1 | TRBV14 | - | - | TGTGCCAGCAGCCCCCAGGCGGGATTAGGCGATGAGCAGTTCTTC | CASSPQAGLGDEQFF
TRBJ1-5 | TRBV7-2 | once | - | TGTGCCAGCAGCTTAACAGGTTCCGGACAGCCCCAGCATTTT | CASSLTGSGQPQHF
TRBJ2-1 | TRBV5-4 | few | - | TGTGCCAGCAGCTCCCCTTGGAGGGACCTTGACAATGAGCAGTTCTTC | CASSSPWRDLDNEQFF
TRBJ2-2 | TRBV5-6 | - | - | TGTGCCAGCAGCCGGAACGGGGGAGGCACCGGGGAGCTGTTTTTT | CASSRNGGGTGELFF
TRBJ2-1 | TRBV25-1 | - | - | TGTGCCACCCGCTACCACAATGAGCAGTTCTTC | CATRYHNEQFF
TRBJ2-3 | TRBV6-2/TRBV6-3 | - | - | TGTGCCAGCAGTTACGCAGGGGGGCACTCGGGCACAGATACGCAGTATTTT | CASSYAGGHSGTDTQYF
TRBJ2-2 | TRBV30 | many | - | TGTGCCTGGACCTCCCGGGAAGACACCGGGGAGCTGTTTTTT | CAWTSREDTGELFF
TRBJ1-5 | TRBV18 | once | - | TGTGCCAGCTCACCACAGTGGAGGGGAGGCAATCAGCCCCAGCATTTT | CASSPQWRGGNQPQHF